This TCR beta chain was retrieved from a study of blood T cell repertoires in COVID-19. Overall study context: Acute-phase and convalescent COVID-19 samples originated in the United States, Italy and Spain. The analysed material was cDNA or gDNA that came from T cells, B-cell-depleted T cells, or PBMCs.

Germline CDR1 SGHDT, CDR2 YYEEEE. This CDR3 has 17 residues. V was clipped by 0 bases and J by 0 bases, with 10 bases between them. In the authors' methods: Reference gene primers were amplified, and this amplification served to estimate nucleated cell counts. The repertoire was sequenced with immunoSEQ multiplex PCR; TCRdb's copy has only in-frame clones and lacks some. That table furnishes V, J and clone size, whereas the DNA furnished D and trimming. The table shows 250,000 or so clones, with 84% occurring only once. The chain joins TRBV5-6 to TRBJ2-6; the D gene is possibly TRBD1 (5 bases). The sample comprised peripheral blood. This TCR was recovered from a man aged 45-65 years with acute or convalescent COVID-19. The CDR3 spells CASSLVGALSGANVLTF. The CDR3 nucleotides are TGTGCCAGCAGCTTGGTAGGGGCCCTCTCTGGGGCCAACGTCCTGACTTTC.